Listed below are T cell receptor beta chains from one sample, sequenced in a study of CD8 T cells in Susac syndrome. TCRdb independently ran MiXCR on the immunoSEQ multiplex PCR reads; one entry per CDR3 protein. In the table there are some 120,000 distinct CDR3 sequences, 80% to 95% of which are singletons. Specimen: CD8+ T cells from PBMCs. The receptor source for this set is a human donor with multiple sclerosis. The CDR3 runs from the conserved cysteine through the conserved F or W. Fields, in order: D gene, V gene, J gene, CDR3 DNA, CDR3 protein. A D gene is named only where the DNA matches it firmly.

-	TRBV4-2	TRBJ2-3	TGTGCCAGCAGCCAAGATGTGCTCGAGGGGGGCCTGACTAGCACAGATACGCAGTATTTT	CASSQDVLEGGLTSTDTQYF
-	TRBV7-9	TRBJ2-4	TGTGCCAGCAGCGAGGCGGCTCTAGCCAAAAACATTCAGTACTTC	CASSEAALAKNIQYF
TRBD2	TRBV4-2	TRBJ2-2	TGTGCCAGCAGCCAAGAGAAAGATAGCGGGTCGAAGGCGAACACCGGGGAGCTGTTTTTT	CASSQEKDSGSKANTGELFF
-	TRBV4-1	TRBJ2-1	TGCGCCAGCAGCCTAAAGGGGGTGGCTAGTGGTTTTGTGAATGAGCAGTTCTTC	CASSLKGVASGFVNEQFF
TRBD2	TRBV10-2	TRBJ2-4	TGCGCCAGCAGTGACTGGCGGGGGGGAGCCAAAAACATTCAGTACTTC	CASSDWRGGAKNIQYF
-	TRBV30	TRBJ1-1	TGTGCCTGGAGTTGGGGTATGAACACTGAAGCTTTCTTT	CAWSWGMNTEAFF
-	TRBV25-1	TRBJ2-1	TGTGCCAGCAGTGCCGGACAGTGGGATGAGCAGTTCTTC	CASSAGQWDEQFF
TRBD1	TRBV9	TRBJ2-2	TGTGCCAGCAGCCCTTCCTCCGGGACAGGGGGTACCGGGGAGCTGTTTTTT	CASSPSSGTGGTGELFF
TRBD2	TRBV10-3	TRBJ2-1	TGTGCCATCAGTGAGTCGGGACTAGCGGGTAATGAGCAGTTCTTC	CAISESGLAGNEQFF
TRBD1	TRBV6-2/TRBV6-3	TRBJ1-2	TGTGCCAGCAGGCCTACAGGGGGAGGCTACACCTTC	CASRPTGGGYTF
-	TRBV9	TRBJ2-7	TGTGCCAGCAGCGTAGCTGGGGGCGGCTACGAGCAGTACTTC	CASSVAGGGYEQYF
-	TRBV21-1	TRBJ1-1	TGTGCCAGCAGCCACCGAGGTTCAGAGAACACTGAAGCTTTCTTT	CASSHRGSENTEAFF